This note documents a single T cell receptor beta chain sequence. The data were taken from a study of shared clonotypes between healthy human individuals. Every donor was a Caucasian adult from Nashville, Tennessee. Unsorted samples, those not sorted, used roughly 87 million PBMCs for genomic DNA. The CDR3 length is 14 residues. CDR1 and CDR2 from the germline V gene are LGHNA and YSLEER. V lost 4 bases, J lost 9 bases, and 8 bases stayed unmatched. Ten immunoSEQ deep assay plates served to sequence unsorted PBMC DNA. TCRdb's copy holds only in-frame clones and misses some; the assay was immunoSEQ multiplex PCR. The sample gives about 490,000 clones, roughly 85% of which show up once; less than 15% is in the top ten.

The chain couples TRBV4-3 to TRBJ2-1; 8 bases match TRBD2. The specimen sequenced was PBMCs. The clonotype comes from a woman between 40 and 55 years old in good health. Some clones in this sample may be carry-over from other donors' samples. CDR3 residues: CASSPTSVTREQFF. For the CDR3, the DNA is TGCGCCAGCAGCCCGACTAGCGTGACGCGTGAGCAGTTCTTC.